A single sample is the source of the 4 T cell receptor beta chains below, sequenced in a study of blood T cell repertoires in COVID-19. Profiling relied on immunoSEQ multiplex PCR, and the TCRdb table lists in-frame clones only, not all of them. The table has roughly 120,000 clones, just over 85% seen once. The source material was peripheral blood. The receptors derive from a woman between 50 and 59 years old with active or convalescent COVID-19.

V usage is TRBV28 and J usage is TRBJ1-3; no clear D gene. V dropped 6 bases and J dropped 0 bases, with 30 bases sitting between them. The CDR3 contains 21 residues. Germline CDR1 reads MDHEN; CDR2 reads SYDVKM. CDR3 DNA sequence: TGTGCCAGCAGCACAAACATCATTTTCCGGGTCGCTGCGCGCTCTGGAAACACCATATATTTT. Its translation: CASSTNIIFRVAARSGNTIYF.

The V and J genes are TRBV27 and TRBJ2-1; D may be TRBD2 (5 bases). Trimming stripped 5 bases from V and 5 bases from J, with 19 bases between. The germline CDR1 and CDR2 sequences are MNHEY and SMNVEV (reference sequence). The CDR3 loop spans 16 amino acids. The CDR3 DNA is TGTGCCAGCAGTCATCGTCGGCTAAGGACTCACAATGAGCAGTTCTTC. Its translation: CASSHRRLRTHNEQFF.

The rearrangement uses TRBV18 and TRBJ2-5; possibly TRBD1 for D (6 bases). V was shortened by 4 bases and J by 2 bases, with 14 bases between the two germline ends. Germline loops: CDR1 KGHSH, CDR2 LQKENI. This CDR3 is 15 amino acids long. The CDR3 loop reads CASSQALGQQETQYF. CDR3 DNA sequence: TGTGCCAGCTCACAAGCCTTAGGACAGCAAGAGACCCAGTACTTC.

The V and J genes are TRBV27 and TRBJ2-5, with 8 bases fitting TRBD1. The CDR3 sequence is 15 residues long. The V gene's germline CDR1 is MNHEY and CDR2 SMNVEV (reference sequence). The V segment lost 2 bases and the J segment 4 bases; nucleotides outside the gene matches: 6. The CDR3 sequence: CASSLGDRGSETQYF. Written as DNA, the CDR3 is TGTGCCAGCAGTTTAGGCGACAGGGGCTCAGAGACCCAGTACTTC.